This T cell receptor (beta chain) was identified in a study of cytomegalovirus exposure and HLA in healthy donors. Primers included in the PCR were 60 Vbeta and 13 Jbeta primers. Sequencing was performed with immunoSEQ multiplex PCR; in TCRdb, only in-frame clones are kept and a portion is missing. The data show about 98,000 clones, approximately 64% seen once. This CDR3 is built from 14 residues. From germline, CDR1 is SQVTM and CDR2 ANQGSEA. V lost 3 bases, J lost 6 bases, and 10 bases stayed unmatched. The TCR was taken from a human donor in good health. This rearrangement joins TRBV29-1 to TRBJ2-5; 7 nucleotides align to TRBD1. Material: PBMCs. The CDR3 DNA sequence: TGCAGCGTTGACCTTCGACAGGGTTCGAAGACCCAGTACTTC. This codes for CSVDLRQGSKTQYF.